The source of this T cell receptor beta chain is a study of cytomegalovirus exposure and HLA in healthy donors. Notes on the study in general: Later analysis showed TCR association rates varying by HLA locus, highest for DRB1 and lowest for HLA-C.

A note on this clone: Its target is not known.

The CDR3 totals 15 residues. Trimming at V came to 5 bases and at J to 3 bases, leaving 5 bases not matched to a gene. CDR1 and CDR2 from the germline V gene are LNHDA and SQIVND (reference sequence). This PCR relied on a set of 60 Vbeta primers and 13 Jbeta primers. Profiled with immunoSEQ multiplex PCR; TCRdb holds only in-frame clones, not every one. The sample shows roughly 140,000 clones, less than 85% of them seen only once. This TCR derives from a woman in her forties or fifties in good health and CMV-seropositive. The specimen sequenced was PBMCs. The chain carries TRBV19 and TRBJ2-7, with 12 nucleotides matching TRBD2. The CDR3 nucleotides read TGTGCCAGTAGTGCGGGACTAGCGGGCAGCTACGAGCAGTACTTC. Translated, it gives CASSAGLAGSYEQYF.